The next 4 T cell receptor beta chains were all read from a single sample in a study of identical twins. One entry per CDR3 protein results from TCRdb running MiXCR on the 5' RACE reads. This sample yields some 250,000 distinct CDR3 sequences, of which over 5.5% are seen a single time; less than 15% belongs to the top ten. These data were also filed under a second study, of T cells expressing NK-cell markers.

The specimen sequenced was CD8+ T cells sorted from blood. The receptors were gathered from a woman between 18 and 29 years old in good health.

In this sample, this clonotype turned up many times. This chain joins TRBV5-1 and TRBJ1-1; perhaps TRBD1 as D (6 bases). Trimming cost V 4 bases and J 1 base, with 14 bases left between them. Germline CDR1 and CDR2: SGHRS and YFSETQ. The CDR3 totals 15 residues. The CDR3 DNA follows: TGCGCCAGCAGCGAGCTGGGGGGGGCGAACACTGAAGCTTTCTTT. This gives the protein CASSELGGANTEAFF. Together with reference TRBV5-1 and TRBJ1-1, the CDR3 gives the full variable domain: KAGVTQTPRYLIKTRGQQVTLSCSPISGHRSVSWYQQTPGQGLQFLFEYFSETQRNKGNFPGRFSGRQFSNSRSEMNVSTLELGDSALYLCASSELGGANTEAFFGQGTRLTVV.

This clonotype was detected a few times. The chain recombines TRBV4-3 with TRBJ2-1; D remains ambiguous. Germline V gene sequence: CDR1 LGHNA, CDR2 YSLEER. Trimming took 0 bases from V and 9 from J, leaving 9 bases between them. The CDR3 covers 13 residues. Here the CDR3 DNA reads TGCGCCAGCAGCCAAGAGTCACTGAGTGAGCAGTTCTTC. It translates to CASSQESLSEQFF.

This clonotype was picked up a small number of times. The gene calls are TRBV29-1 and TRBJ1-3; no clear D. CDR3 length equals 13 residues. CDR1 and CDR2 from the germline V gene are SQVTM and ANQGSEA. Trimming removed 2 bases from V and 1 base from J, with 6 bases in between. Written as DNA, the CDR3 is TGCAGCGTTGAACCCGGGTCTGGAAACACCATATATTTT. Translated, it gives CSVEPGSGNTIYF.

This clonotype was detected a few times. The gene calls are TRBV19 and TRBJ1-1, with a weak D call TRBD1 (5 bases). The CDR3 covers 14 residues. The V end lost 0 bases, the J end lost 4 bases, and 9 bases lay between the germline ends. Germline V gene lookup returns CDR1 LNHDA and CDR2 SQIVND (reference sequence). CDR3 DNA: TGTGCCAGTAGTATAGAGGGCAGGGCCACTGAAGCTTTCTTT. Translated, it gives CASSIEGRATEAFF.